This section outlines one TCR beta chain sequence together with its context. The data are from a study of blood T cell repertoires in COVID-19. Germline values: CDR1 SEHNR, CDR2 FQNEAQ (reference sequence). CDR3 size: 12 residues. V was clipped by 5 bases and J by 5 bases, with 8 bases between them. In the original analysis: Nucleated cell number was recorded as an estimate derived from reference gene primer amplification. Produced via immunoSEQ multiplex PCR; TCRdb's table is partial and in-frame only. The V and J calls and clone size are taken from that table; D and trimming were inferred from the DNA. Found here are some 230,000 clones, around 83% of them singletons; the top ten hold approximately 1.3%.

The TCR originated in a woman in her forties with acute COVID-19. The gene calls are TRBV7-9 and TRBJ2-3, with D possibly being TRBD2 (5 bases). Specimen: PBMCs or T cells enriched from blood (not recorded which). The CDR3 region has the DNA TGTGCCAGCAGCCGGACTGTAGATACGCAGTATTTT. It yields the protein CASSRTVDTQYF.